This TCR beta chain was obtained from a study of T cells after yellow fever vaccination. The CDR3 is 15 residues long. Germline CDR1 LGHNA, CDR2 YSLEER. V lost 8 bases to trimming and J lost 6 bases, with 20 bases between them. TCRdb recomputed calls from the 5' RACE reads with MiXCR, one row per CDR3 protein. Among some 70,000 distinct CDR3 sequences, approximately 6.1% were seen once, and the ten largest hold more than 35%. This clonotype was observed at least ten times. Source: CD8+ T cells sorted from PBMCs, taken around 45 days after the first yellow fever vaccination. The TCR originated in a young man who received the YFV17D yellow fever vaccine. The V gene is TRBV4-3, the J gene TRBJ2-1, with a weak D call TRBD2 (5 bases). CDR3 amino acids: CASSKGLGDPNEQFF. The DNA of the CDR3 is TGCGCCAGCTCAAAAGGATTGGGAGATCCCAATGAGCAGTTCTTC.